These T cell receptor beta chains were read from a single sample in a study of blood T cell repertoires in COVID-19. Sequencing used immunoSEQ multiplex PCR; TCRdb keeps in-frame clones, though not all of them. The top ten clones hold 1.1% of a sample with a few hundred thousand clones, 85% to 90% of them seen once. The sample taken for sequencing was PBMCs or T cells enriched from blood (not recorded which). These receptors came from a man aged 25-45 years who had recovered from COVID-19. CDR3s include the opening cysteine and the closing phenylalanine or tryptophan. The order of the fields is V gene, J gene, CDR3 protein.

TRBV19	TRBJ1-2	CASRTTEITNYGYTF
TRBV27	TRBJ2-5	CASSSGTSGRETQYF
TRBV5-3	TRBJ2-5	CASLRPGRGRGETQYF
TRBV11-1	TRBJ2-7	CASSPSTGVGEQYF
TRBV5-1	TRBJ2-7	CASSFGGTYEQYF
TRBV2	TRBJ2-7	CASSPTYEQYF
TRBV28	TRBJ1-2	CASSQRTGGNYGYTF
TRBV12-5	TRBJ2-7	CASGLVLGRTGVYEQYF
TRBV5-1	TRBJ2-2	CASSTGENTGELFF
TRBV7-9	TRBJ2-7	CASSLWGQGTYEQYF
TRBV21-1	TRBJ1-1	CASSLGARRGLAFF
TRBV25-1	TRBJ2-1	CASTSPGRHNNEQFF